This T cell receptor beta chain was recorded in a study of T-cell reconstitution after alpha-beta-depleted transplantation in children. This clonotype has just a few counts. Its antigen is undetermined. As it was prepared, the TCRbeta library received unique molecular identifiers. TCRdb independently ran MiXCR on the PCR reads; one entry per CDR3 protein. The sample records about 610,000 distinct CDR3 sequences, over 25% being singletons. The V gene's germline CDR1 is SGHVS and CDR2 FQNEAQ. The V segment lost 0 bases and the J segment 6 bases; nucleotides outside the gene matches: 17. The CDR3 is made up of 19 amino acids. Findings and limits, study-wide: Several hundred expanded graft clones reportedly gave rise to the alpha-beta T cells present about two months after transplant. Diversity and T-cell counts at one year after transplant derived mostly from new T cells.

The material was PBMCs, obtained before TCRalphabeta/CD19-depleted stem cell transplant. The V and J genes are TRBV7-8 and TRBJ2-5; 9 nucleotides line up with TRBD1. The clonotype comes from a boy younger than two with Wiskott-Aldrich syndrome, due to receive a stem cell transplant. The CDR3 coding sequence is TGTGCCAGCAGCTTAGCGTCCCGGGACAGGGAGGGGGTCAGAAAGACCCAGTACTTC. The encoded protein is CASSLASRDREGVRKTQYF.